This T cell receptor beta chain was profiled in a study of blood T cell repertoires in COVID-19. On the study more broadly: Material from acute and convalescent COVID-19 was sourced from the United States, Italy and Spain. PBMCs, B-cell-depleted T cells, or T cells provided the cDNA or gDNA that made up the material.

The CDR3 spans 14 residues. The germline V gene encodes CDR1 MGHRA and CDR2 YSYEKL. Trimming took 5 bases from V and 0 from J, leaving 11 bases between them. Source study methods: Scientists estimated how many nucleated cells there were by amplifying reference gene primers. Sequenced by immunoSEQ multiplex PCR; TCRdb stores in-frame clones only, minus some. Clone size and the V and J calls come from that table; the DNA yielded D and trimming. The table records roughly 280,000 clones, 86% of them present only once. The V call is TRBV4-1, the J call TRBJ2-7; no reliable D call. The TCR comes from a man aged 18 to 30 with active or convalescent COVID-19. The sample consisted of peripheral blood. CDR3 sequence: CASSWQDSSYEQYF. CDR3 nucleotide sequence: TGCGCCAGCAGCTGGCAGGATAGCTCCTACGAGCAGTACTTC.